Listed below are T cell receptor beta chains from one sample, sequenced in a study of vaccination and CD4 T cells after COVID-19. For these TCRs, the target antigens are not known. TCRdb called the PCR reads again in MiXCR, with one record for every CDR3 protein. The sample contains some 12,000 distinct CDR3 sequences, 46% of which appear only once. Material: CD4+ T cells from blood, cultured in vitro. All receptors derive from a human donor who had recovered from COVID-19. Each CDR3 is given with its conserved first and last residue. Fields, in order: clone size, D gene, J gene, V gene, CDR3 DNA, CDR3 protein. A D gene is named only where the DNA matches it firmly. Not every row has a clone size; where given, it reads once, few, many or a size class.

abundance: few
d_gene: TRBD1
j_gene: TRBJ2-4
v_gene: TRBV20-1
CDR3nt: TGCAGTGCGGGGGGACAGGGGATAGCCAAAAACATTCAGTACTTC
CDR3aa: CSAGGQGIAKNIQYF

abundance: .
d_gene: .
j_gene: TRBJ1-4
v_gene: TRBV6-5
CDR3nt: TGTGCCAGCAGTTACAGGGACCGAGAAAAACTGTTTTTT
CDR3aa: CASSYRDREKLFF

abundance: .
d_gene: .
j_gene: TRBJ1-1
v_gene: TRBV27
CDR3nt: TGTGCCAGCGGGCAGCCTCGGAGGGCGAATAAATTCGGTGAAGCTTTCTTT
CDR3aa: CASGQPRRANKFGEAFF

abundance: few
d_gene: .
j_gene: TRBJ2-2
v_gene: TRBV27
CDR3nt: TGTGCCAGCTCCTGGGACCAGGGGAACACCGGGGAGCTGTTTTTT
CDR3aa: CASSWDQGNTGELFF

abundance: .
d_gene: .
j_gene: TRBJ1-4
v_gene: TRBV21-1
CDR3nt: TGTGCCAGCAGCCCCGGGACAGCCCAAAATGAAAAACTGTTTTTT
CDR3aa: CASSPGTAQNEKLFF

abundance: few
d_gene: .
j_gene: TRBJ2-1
v_gene: TRBV6-2/TRBV6-3
CDR3nt: TGTGCCAGCAGTTGGGGACGCACGGTCTACAATGAGCAGTTCTTC
CDR3aa: CASSWGRTVYNEQFF

abundance: .
d_gene: .
j_gene: TRBJ1-5
v_gene: TRBV18
CDR3nt: TGTGCCAGCTCACCACCGGGAGCAAATCAGCCCCAGCATTTT
CDR3aa: CASSPPGANQPQHF

abundance: .
d_gene: .
j_gene: TRBJ2-5
v_gene: TRBV12-5
CDR3nt: TGTGCTAGTGCCATGAAGAGGGTGGAGACCCAGTACTTC
CDR3aa: CASAMKRVETQYF

abundance: few
d_gene: .
j_gene: TRBJ1-2
v_gene: TRBV19
CDR3nt: TGTGCCAGCTATCTTTTCGGAAAGGGCTACACCTTC
CDR3aa: CASYLFGKGYTF

abundance: .
d_gene: TRBD1
j_gene: TRBJ1-6
v_gene: TRBV7-9
CDR3nt: TGTGCCAGCAGTCTCTTACAGGGGTCACCCCTCCACTTT
CDR3aa: CASSLLQGSPLHF

abundance: .
d_gene: .
j_gene: TRBJ1-2
v_gene: TRBV6-5
CDR3nt: TGTGCCAGCAGTTACTCGATTCCCTTTTCGTCTGATGGCTACACCTTC
CDR3aa: CASSYSIPFSSDGYTF

abundance: .
d_gene: .
j_gene: TRBJ2-2
v_gene: TRBV3-1
CDR3nt: TGTGCCAGCAGCCAAGCTACCGGGGAGCTGTTTTTT
CDR3aa: CASSQATGELFF

abundance: .
d_gene: TRBD2
j_gene: TRBJ2-2
v_gene: TRBV2
CDR3nt: TGTGCCAGCAGTGGAAGCGGGGGGGCCCCCGGGGAGCTGTTTTTT
CDR3aa: CASSGSGGAPGELFF

abundance: few
d_gene: .
j_gene: TRBJ1-6
v_gene: TRBV7-9
CDR3nt: TGTGCCAGCAGCCCGAGACAGGTCCTTAATTCACCCCTCCACTTT
CDR3aa: CASSPRQVLNSPLHF

abundance: few
d_gene: .
j_gene: TRBJ1-4
v_gene: TRBV7-8
CDR3nt: TGTGCCAGCAGCTTCGGCGGGCTCAATGAAAAACTGTTTTTT
CDR3aa: CASSFGGLNEKLFF

abundance: .
d_gene: TRBD2
j_gene: TRBJ2-7
v_gene: TRBV6-1
CDR3nt: TGTGCCAGCAGTGAGATAAGCGATCTAGCGGGGTCCTACGAGCAGTACTTC
CDR3aa: CASSEISDLAGSYEQYF